The TCR beta chain described here comes from a study of blood T cell repertoires in COVID-19. Study context: Specimens from acute and convalescent COVID-19 originated in the United States, Italy and Spain.

How the authors handled the data: Reference gene primer amplification yielded estimated nucleated cell counts. Profiling relied on immunoSEQ multiplex PCR, and the TCRdb table lists in-frame clones only, not all of them. The V and J calls and the clone size are those of that table, but D and trimming were determined from the DNA. The table lists 81,000 or so clones, roughly 92% of them singletons. Germline CDR1 SGDLS, CDR2 YYNGEE. CDR3 length: 15 amino acids. V lost 0 bases to trimming and J lost 7 bases, with 15 bases between them. The sequence derives from an older woman with active COVID-19. The sample comprised peripheral blood. The rearrangement joins TRBV9 to TRBJ2-3; possibly TRBD2 for D (5 bases). The CDR3 sequence is CASSVETGATNTQYF. The CDR3 coding sequence is TGTGCCAGCAGCGTAGAGACTGGCGCGACTAATACGCAGTATTTT.